The 3 T cell receptor beta chains in this list originate from one sample, sequenced in a study of blood T cell repertoires in COVID-19. Some clones are missing from TCRdb's copy, which holds only in-frame ones; the method was immunoSEQ multiplex PCR. The sample carries some 140,000 clones, 84% recorded once. The sequencing sample was made of peripheral blood. Source of these receptors: a man in his sixties with acute or convalescent COVID-19.

The chain uses TRBV19 and TRBJ1-5; tentatively, D is TRBD1 (6 bases). Deletions cut 9 bases from V and 6 bases from J, with 12 bases between. Germline CDR1 and CDR2: LNHDA and SQIVND (reference sequence). The CDR3 is made up of 12 amino acids. The CDR3 region is CASRGLGQPQHF. For the CDR3, the DNA is TGTGCCAGCAGGGGTTTGGGTCAGCCCCAGCATTTT.

The J gene is TRBJ2-7, the V gene TRBV5-1, with TRBD2 matching 9 bases. Losses at the gene ends were 0 bases for V and 3 bases for J; bases not matched to a gene: 4. CDR1 and CDR2 (germline): SGHRS, YFSETQ. The CDR3 covers 15 residues. In DNA form, the CDR3 reads TGCGCCAGCAGCTTGGAGGGGACTAGCTACTACGAGCAGTACTTC. Amino acids: CASSLEGTSYYEQYF.

This clone has a handful of counts. The chain has TRBV5-1 and TRBJ1-3, with TRBD1 matching 9 bases. The CDR3 sequence is 15 residues long. Germline values: CDR1 SGHRS, CDR2 YFSETQ. The junction had 7 bases not matched to a gene; V was cut back by 5 bases and J by 4 bases. The CDR3 reads CASREQGALGNTIYF. The CDR3 DNA is TGCGCCAGCAGGGAACAGGGGGCGTTGGGAAACACCATATATTTT.